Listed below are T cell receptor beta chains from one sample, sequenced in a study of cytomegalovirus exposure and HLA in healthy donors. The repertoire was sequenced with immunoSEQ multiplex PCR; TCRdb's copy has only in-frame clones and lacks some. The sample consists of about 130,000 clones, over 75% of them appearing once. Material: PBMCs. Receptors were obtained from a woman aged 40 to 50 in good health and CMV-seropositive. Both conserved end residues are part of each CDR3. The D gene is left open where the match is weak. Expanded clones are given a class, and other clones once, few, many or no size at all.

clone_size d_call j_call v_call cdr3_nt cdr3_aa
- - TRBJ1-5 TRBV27 TGTGCCAGCAGTTTAACCGGGACACTTGCCCAGCATTTT CASSLTGTLAQHF
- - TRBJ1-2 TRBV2 TGTGCCAGCAGTGAAGGCTCCGGTTACTATGGCTACACCTTC CASSEGSGYYGYTF
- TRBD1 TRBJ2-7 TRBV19 TGTGCCAGTAGCCGGAGACAGGGGGGCGAGCAGTACTTC CASSRRQGGEQYF
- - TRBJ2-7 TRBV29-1 TGCAGCGTTCGGCGGAAGAGCTCCAACTATTACGAGCAGTACTTC CSVRRKSSNYYEQYF
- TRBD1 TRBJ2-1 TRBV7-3 TGTGCCAGCAGCTTACCCGGGACAGGGGGCCATGAGCAGTTCTTC CASSLPGTGGHEQFF
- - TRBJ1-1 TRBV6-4 TGTGCCAGCAGGAAAGGGGCGAACACTGAAGCTTTCTTT CASRKGANTEAFF
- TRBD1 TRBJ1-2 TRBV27 TGTGCCAGCAGTTCGGCGACAGGGGTCTATGGCTACACCTTC CASSSATGVYGYTF
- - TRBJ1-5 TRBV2 TGTGCCAGCAGTGCTTACGACTCCGGTGGGCAGCCCCAGCATTTT CASSAYDSGGQPQHF
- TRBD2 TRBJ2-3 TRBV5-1 TGCGCCAGCAGCTTGCCACTAGCGGGGGAAACAGATACGCAGTATTTT CASSLPLAGETDTQYF
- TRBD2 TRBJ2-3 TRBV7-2 TGTGCCAGCAGCTTCAACCTGGGACTAGCGGGGCGCACAGATACGCAGTATTTT CASSFNLGLAGRTDTQYF
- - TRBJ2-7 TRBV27 TGTGCCAGCAGTTTAGGGACACCGAACTACGAGCAGTACTTC CASSLGTPNYEQYF
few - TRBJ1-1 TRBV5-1 TGCGCCAGCAGCTTGGAGACAGCGCGTATGAACACTGAAGCTTTCTTT CASSLETARMNTEAFF
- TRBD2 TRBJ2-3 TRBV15 TGTGCCACCAGCGTTACTAGCGGGAGGTACGCAGATACGCAGTATTTT CATSVTSGRYADTQYF
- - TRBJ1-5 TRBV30 TGTGCCTGGAGTATAGGCGGGCCCCAGCATTTT CAWSIGGPQHF
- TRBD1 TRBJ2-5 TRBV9 TGTGCCAGCAGCGTAGCTACAGGGGACCACCAAGAGACCCAGTACTTC CASSVATGDHQETQYF
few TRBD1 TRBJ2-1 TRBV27 TGTGCCAGCAGTTACCGGACAGGGATGGGCAATGAGCAGTTCTTC CASSYRTGMGNEQFF
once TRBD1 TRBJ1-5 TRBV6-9 TGTGCCAGCGAGCCCGTAAGGGGGCACAGGGATAGCAATCAGCCCCAGCATTTT CASEPVRGHRDSNQPQHF
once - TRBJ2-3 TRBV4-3 TGCGCCAGCAGCCAAGATCATCTGACTAGAATCGAGAGAACGCAGTATTTT CASSQDHLTRIERTQYF
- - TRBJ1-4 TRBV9 TGTGCCAGCGGAGAGGGTCATAATGAAAAACTGTTTTTT CASGEGHNEKLFF
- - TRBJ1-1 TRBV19 TGTGCCAGGGGGAGGACCACTGAAGCTTTCTTT CARGRTTEAFF
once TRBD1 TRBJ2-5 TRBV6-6 TGTGCCAGCAGATTCCCGGGACAGGGGGCAGGAGAGACCCAGTACTTC CASRFPGQGAGETQYF
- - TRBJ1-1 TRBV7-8 TGTGCCAGCAGTGGGGGGTCCCGGATGAACACTGAAGCTTTCTTT CASSGGSRMNTEAFF
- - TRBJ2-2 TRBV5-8 TGTGCCAGCAGCTTGTGGAGTTCGAACACCGGGGAGCTGTTTTTT CASSLWSSNTGELFF
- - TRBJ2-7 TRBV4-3 TGCGCCAGCAGCCAAGGGAGGGACCAAGCCCTCGAGCAGTACTTC CASSQGRDQALEQYF
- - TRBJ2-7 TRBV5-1 TGCGCCAGCAGCTTTGGACAGAGTTACGAGCAGTACTTC CASSFGQSYEQYF
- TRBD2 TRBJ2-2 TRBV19 TGTGCCAGTAGTATGGCTAGCGGGACGACCGGGGAGCTGTTTTTT CASSMASGTTGELFF
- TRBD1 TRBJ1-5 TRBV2 TGTGCCAGCAGTGAACAGGGACAGATTAATCAGCCCCAGCATTTT CASSEQGQINQPQHF
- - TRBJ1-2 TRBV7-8 TGTGCCAGCAGCCCCACCTCAGGATTAGTAGTTGGCTACACCTTC CASSPTSGLVVGYTF
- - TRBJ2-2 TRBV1 TGCACCAGCACCGGGACTAGAGGTACCGGGGAGCTGTTTTTT CTSTGTRGTGELFF
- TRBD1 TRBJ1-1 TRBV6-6 TGTGCCAGCAGTTACGAGGGACAGGGGTACACTGAAGCTTTCTTT CASSYEGQGYTEAFF
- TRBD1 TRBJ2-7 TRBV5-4 TGTGCCAGCGAACTTCAGGGGGCCTACGAGCAGTACTTC CASELQGAYEQYF